The next 20 T cell receptor beta chains were all read from a single sample in a study of T cell responses to AZD1222 COVID-19 vaccine. The table came from immunoSEQ multiplex PCR; TCRdb's copy has only in-frame clones and leaves some out. This sample has 120,000 to 150,000 clones, with roughly 88% found just once. The sequenced sample was peripheral blood, obtained on day 0 of AZD1222 vaccination. These receptors were obtained from an adult in good health.

This clone was picked up a small number of times. This sequence joins TRBV20-1 and TRBJ2-1; D is undetermined. CDR3 length: 11 residues. Germline V gives CDR1 DFQATT, CDR2 SNEGSKA (reference sequence). The germline V and J ends were trimmed by 5 bases and 5 bases, with 7 bases remaining between them. CDR3 sequence reads: CSAPPHNEQFF. The CDR3 nucleotides are TGCAGTGCTCCTCCCCACAATGAGCAGTTCTTC.

The V and J genes are TRBV25-1 and TRBJ1-3; 8 bases align to TRBD1. There are 14 residues in the CDR3. Germline CDR1 reads MGHDK; CDR2 reads SYGVNS. J was trimmed by 4 bases and V by 3 bases; bases with no gene match: 2. CDR3 residues: CASSDWTGGNTIYF. CDR3 DNA sequence: TGTGCCAGCAGTGATTGGACAGGGGGAAACACCATATATTTT. The entire variable domain, with the rest obtained from reference TRBV25-1 and TRBJ1-3, is as follows: EADIYQTPRYLVIGTGKKITLECSQTMGHDKMYWYQQDPGMELHLIHYSYGVNSTEKGDLSSESTVSRIRTEHFPLTLESARPSHTSQYLCASSDWTGGNTIYFGEGSWLTVV.

The chain employs TRBV7-9 and TRBJ1-3, with D perhaps TRBD1 (5 bases). Trimming pared 8 bases from V and 0 bases from J, leaving 14 bases between. Germline V gene data show CDR1 as SEHNR and CDR2 as FQNEAQ (reference sequence). The CDR3 sequence is 15 residues long. CDR3 sequence: CASERDGGSGNTIYF. CDR3 bases: TGTGCCAGCGAACGGGACGGAGGCTCTGGAAACACCATATATTTT.

The gene calls are TRBV4-3 and TRBJ1-2, with 11 bases that match TRBD1. The ends lost 0 bases at V and 9 bases at J; junction bases unmatched: 9. CDR3 size: 16 residues. Germline V CDR1 and CDR2: LGHNA, YSLEER. The CDR3: CASSQEGQGEGNSYTF. In nucleotides, the CDR3 is TGCGCCAGCAGCCAAGAGGGACAGGGGGAAGGCAATAGCTACACCTTC.

This sequence joins TRBV30 and TRBJ2-1; D is perhaps TRBD1 (6 bases). This CDR3 has 15 amino acids. The V and J ends lost 1 base and 5 bases respectively, with 15 bases between them. Germline CDR1 and CDR2: GTSNPN and SVGIG (reference sequence). CDR3 region: CAWSALGAADNEQFF. In DNA form, the CDR3 reads TGTGCCTGGAGTGCCCTGGGGGCGGCGGACAATGAGCAGTTCTTC. The whole variable domain, filled in from reference TRBV30 and TRBJ2-1, reads SQTIHQWPATLVQPVGSPLSLECTVEGTSNPNLYWYRQAAGRGLQLLFYSVGIGQISSEVPQNLSASRPQDRQFILSSKKLLLSDSGFYLCAWSALGAADNEQFFGPGTRLTVL.

This clone was counted once. The chain recombines TRBV3-1 (or the pseudogene TRBV3-2) with TRBJ1-2; D is undetermined. The V gene's germline CDR1 is LGHDT and CDR2 YNNKEL (reference sequence). The V and J ends lost 2 bases and 4 bases respectively, with 11 bases between them. The CDR3 is 14 residues long. CDR3 region: CASSQMTSSYGYTF. As DNA, the CDR3 is TGTGCCAGCAGCCAAATGACCAGTAGCTATGGCTACACCTTC.

The chain uses TRBV19 and TRBJ2-5; D gene unclear. The ends were cut back, 5 bases at V and 2 bases at J, with 12 bases in the middle. The CDR3 is made up of 14 amino acids. CDR1 is LNHDA and CDR2 is SQIVND in the germline V gene (reference sequence). This CDR3 is CASSRPQQQETQYF. The CDR3 bases are TGTGCCAGTAGTCGACCCCAACAGCAAGAGACCCAGTACTTC.

CDR3 nucleotide sequence: TGTGCCAGCAGCGGCTTCCGGGACATCGACTCCTACGAGCAGTACTTC. Protein product: CASSGFRDIDSYEQYF. The chain employs TRBV11-2 and TRBJ2-7, with D perhaps matching TRBD1 (6 bases). Trimming stripped 5 bases from V and 0 bases from J, with 17 bases between. The CDR3 runs to 16 residues. CDR1 and CDR2 from the germline V gene are SGHAT and FQNNGV.

The V call is TRBV11-2, the J call TRBJ2-4, with TRBD2 matching over 8 bases. Trimming at V came to 5 bases and at J to 8 bases, leaving 8 bases not matched to a gene. Per the germline V gene, CDR1 is SGHAT and CDR2 is FQNNGV. The CDR3 runs to 14 residues. The CDR3: CASSQRTGGDIQYF. The CDR3 region has the DNA TGTGCCAGCAGCCAACGGACGGGAGGGGACATTCAGTACTTC.

The chain carries TRBV4-3 and TRBJ2-5; the match to TRBD2 covers 14 bases. J lost 5 bases, V lost 4 bases, and 9 bases had no gene match. CDR1 is LGHNA and CDR2 is YSLEER in the germline V gene. The CDR3 covers 17 residues. As DNA, the CDR3 is TGCGCCAGCAGCCCCGGAAGGACTAGCGGGGGGCCGGAGACCCAGTACTTC. It codes for CASSPGRTSGGPETQYF.

The CDR3 region has the DNA TGTGCCAGTAGTACCTCAACAGGAAACTATGGCTACACCTTC. Encoded protein: CASSTSTGNYGYTF. This chain joins TRBV19 and TRBJ1-2; tentative D call: TRBD1 (5 bases). CDR1 is LNHDA and CDR2 is SQIVND in the germline V gene (reference sequence). Trimming stripped 4 bases from V and 2 bases from J, with 11 bases between. The CDR3 spans 14 residues.

V is TRBV29-1 and J is TRBJ2-1, with 8 bases fitting TRBD2. The CDR3 runs to 12 residues. Trimming at V came to 8 bases and at J to 10 bases, leaving 10 bases not matched to a gene. In germline, CDR1 is SQVTM, CDR2 ANQGSEA. CDR3 residues: CSTGRGAEEQFF. CDR3 in DNA: TGCAGCACCGGGAGGGGGGCAGAGGAGCAGTTCTTC.

V and J are TRBV5-1 and TRBJ1-1; D perhaps matches TRBD1 (5 bases). This CDR3 has 15 residues. The germline V gene encodes CDR1 SGHRS and CDR2 YFSETQ. V was clipped by 3 bases and J by 3 bases, with 15 bases between them. The CDR3: CASSSNLIGDTEAFF. The DNA for the CDR3 is TGCGCCAGCAGCTCGAACTTAATAGGGGACACTGAAGCTTTCTTT.

The chain couples TRBV7-3 to TRBJ2-2; D gene uncertain. CDR1 is SGHTA and CDR2 is FQGTGA in the germline V gene. Trimming removed 6 bases at V and 5 bases at J, with 13 bases between. CDR3 length: 14 residues. CDR3 nucleotides: TGTGCCAGCAGTCTAACTCCCGGGACCGGGGAGCTGTTTTTT. This encodes CASSLTPGTGELFF.

In DNA, the CDR3 is TGCGCCAGCAGCTCGGGGACCCCCAATCAGCCCCAGCATTTT. Its protein is CASSSGTPNQPQHF. The chain carries TRBV5-1 and TRBJ1-5; D may be TRBD1 (5 bases). The CDR3 runs to 14 residues. V shed 3 bases and J shed 3 bases, with 10 bases lying between them. Germline CDR1 SGHRS, CDR2 YFSETQ. Drawing the rest from reference TRBV5-1 and TRBJ1-5, the complete variable domain is KAGVTQTPRYLIKTRGQQVTLSCSPISGHRSVSWYQQTPGQGLQFLFEYFSETQRNKGNFPGRFSGRQFSNSRSEMNVSTLELGDSALYLCASSSGTPNQPQHFGDGTRLSIL.

This rearrangement joins TRBV13 to TRBJ1-2, with 11 bases that match TRBD1. The junction had 8 bases not matched to a gene; V was cut back by 8 bases and J by 6 bases. The germline V gene has CDR1 PRHDT and CDR2 FYEKMQ (reference sequence). The CDR3 is 14 residues long. CDR3 in amino acids: CASVKGQGGHGYTF. The CDR3, as DNA: TGTGCCAGCGTAAAGGGACAGGGGGGTCATGGCTACACCTTC. Full variable domain (rest looked up from reference TRBV13 and TRBJ1-2): AAGVIQSPRHLIKEKRETATLKCYPIPRHDTVYWYQQGPGQDPQFLISFYEKMQSDKGSIPDRFSAQQFSDYHSELNMSSLELGDSALYFCASVKGQGGHGYTFGSGTRLTVV.

For this clone: Other DNA sequences in this specimen translate into the identical CDR3. This chain links TRBV9 with TRBJ2-2, with 9 bases aligning to TRBD2. The CDR3 totals 18 residues. V lost 0 bases to trimming and J lost 0 bases; unmatched junction nucleotides: 6. CDR1 and CDR2 (germline): SGDLS, YYNGEE. The CDR3 bases are TGTGCCAGCAGCGTAGGCAGCGGGGGGTTCGCGAACACCGGGGAGCTGTTTTTT. Translating it yields CASSVGSGGFANTGELFF.

The sample holds one count of this clone. This chain connects TRBV6-5 to TRBJ1-5, with D possibly matching TRBD1 (6 bases). Per the germline V gene, CDR1 is MNHEY and CDR2 is SVGAGI. The CDR3 runs to 14 residues. The germline V and J ends were trimmed by 8 bases and 7 bases, with 18 bases remaining between them. As DNA, the CDR3 is TGTGCCAGCGTAGGGGGATGGTCTGCCCAGCCCCAGCATTTT. It encodes CASVGGWSAQPQHF.

A few counts support this clone. This chain joins TRBV18 and TRBJ1-1; D not certain. The CDR3 covers 15 residues. Germline CDR1 is KGHSH and CDR2 is LQKENI. V gave up 3 bases and J gave up 0 bases, with 11 bases separating them. CDR3 DNA sequence: TGTGCCAGCTCACCGAGCTCTAGTATGAACACTGAAGCTTTCTTT. Translating gives CASSPSSSMNTEAFF.

V gene TRBV9 combines with J gene TRBJ1-1; D is ambiguous. With 4 bases removed from V and 1 base from J, the gap between germline ends came to 17 bases. The germline V gene has CDR1 SGDLS and CDR2 YYNGEE. The CDR3 runs to 16 residues. CDR3 sequence: CASSPALGRANTEAFF. The CDR3 DNA is TGTGCCAGCAGCCCCGCCCTGGGGAGGGCGAACACTGAAGCTTTCTTT.